This T cell receptor (beta chain) was sequenced in a study of T cell repertoires in cytomegalovirus infection. Study at large: From public TCR beta signatures came an indication of both CMV infection and matching HLA type. General observations from the study: HLA-C-restricted, CMV-specific TCR beta clonotypes were dominant ex vivo.

CDR3 size: 12 residues. The germline CDR1 and CDR2 sequences are SGHRS and YFSETQ. TCRdb reanalysed the reads using MiXCR and keeps one entry per CDR3 protein. The data contain fewer than 1,000,000 distinct CDR3 sequences, roughly a third of them singletons. This clonotype was seen more than once but under ten times. The antigen remains undetermined. Sequence at one end of the junction differs from germline and may be a read error. This clonotype was obtained from a human donor in good health (CMV status not recorded). Some clones in this sample may be carry-over from other donors' samples. The chain employs TRBV5-1 and TRBJ1-1; tentatively, D is TRBD1 (6 bases). Material: cultured CD8+ T cells from PBMCs, obtained from culture after CMV antigen stimulation. The CDR3 bases are TGCGCCAGCAGGAGGGGGAACTCTGAAGCTTTCTTT. The encoded protein is CASRRGNSEAFF.